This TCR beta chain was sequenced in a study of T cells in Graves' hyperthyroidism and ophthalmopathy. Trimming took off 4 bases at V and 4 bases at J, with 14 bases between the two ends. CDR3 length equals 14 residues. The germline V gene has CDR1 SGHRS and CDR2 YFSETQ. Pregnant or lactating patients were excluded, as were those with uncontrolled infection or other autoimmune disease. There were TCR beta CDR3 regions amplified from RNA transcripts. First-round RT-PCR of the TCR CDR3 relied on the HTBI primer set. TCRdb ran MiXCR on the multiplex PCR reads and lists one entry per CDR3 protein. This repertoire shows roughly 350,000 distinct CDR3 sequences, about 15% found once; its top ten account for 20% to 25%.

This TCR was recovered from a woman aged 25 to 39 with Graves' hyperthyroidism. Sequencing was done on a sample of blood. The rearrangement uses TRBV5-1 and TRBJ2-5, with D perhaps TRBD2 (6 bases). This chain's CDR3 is CASSLGQGGETQYF. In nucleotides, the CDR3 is TGCGCCAGCAGCCTGGGGCAGGGAGGAGAGACCCAGTACTTC.